This entry lists 32 T cell receptor beta chains sequenced from one sample in a study of T-cell memory formation after mild COVID-19. TCRdb re-called the 5' RACE reads with MiXCR, one entry per CDR3 protein. Among about 470,000 distinct CDR3 sequences, around a sixth were seen once, and the ten largest hold approximately 13%. Input material: PBMCs or a T cell subset sorted from them (not recorded which). Receptor source: an adult woman who had mild COVID-19 (a few samples of this study predate the infection). Cell type and time point are not known.

The chain uses TRBV6-6 and TRBJ1-5; a weak D match, TRBD1 (5 bases). The germline V gene has CDR1 MNHNY and CDR2 SVGAGI (reference sequence). Trimming pared 7 bases from V and 4 bases from J, leaving 11 bases between. The CDR3 length is 13 residues. The CDR3 reads CASKVRVNQPQHF. The CDR3 DNA reads as TGTGCCAGCAAGGTCAGGGTAAATCAGCCCCAGCATTTT.

The chain combines TRBV3-1 with TRBJ2-1; D is undetermined. The CDR3 consists of 13 residues. Germline CDR1 and CDR2: LGHDT and YNNKEL (reference sequence). V lost 4 bases to trimming and J lost 6 bases, with 10 bases between them. The CDR3, as DNA: TGTGCCAGCAGCCTCGGACGCATCAATGAGCAGTTCTTC. Its translation is CASSLGRINEQFF.

This clonotype was observed a handful of times. The chain recombines TRBV5-1 with TRBJ1-3; D call uncertain. The CDR3 is 14 residues long. Trimming stripped 0 bases from V and 3 bases from J, with 7 bases between. Germline CDR1 SGHRS, CDR2 YFSETQ. CDR3 region: CASSLGSIGNTIYF. The CDR3 DNA follows: TGCGCCAGCAGCTTGGGGTCAATTGGAAACACCATATATTTT. The whole variable domain, remainder taken from reference TRBV5-1 and TRBJ1-3, is KAGVTQTPRYLIKTRGQQVTLSCSPISGHRSVSWYQQTPGQGLQFLFEYFSETQRNKGNFPGRFSGRQFSNSRSEMNVSTLELGDSALYLCASSLGSIGNTIYFGEGSWLTVV.

The genes are TRBV30 and TRBJ1-5, with no clear D. Trimming left V 5 bases short and J 3 bases short, with 11 bases between. The CDR3 contains 13 residues. Germline CDR1 GTSNPN, CDR2 SVGIG (reference sequence). CDR3 amino acids: CAWAQASNQPQHF. In DNA, the CDR3 is TGTGCCTGGGCTCAGGCGTCCAATCAGCCCCAGCATTTT.

This clonotype has at least ten counts. V gene TRBV10-3 combines with J gene TRBJ2-7; unclear D gene. This CDR3 has 12 amino acids. Trimming cost V 6 bases and J 4 bases, with 10 bases left between them. Germline CDR1 and CDR2: ENHRY and SYGVKD. CDR3 coding DNA: TGTGCCATCAGCGAGACGGTATACGAGCAGTACTTC. This sequence encodes CAISETVYEQYF.

This clonotype was seen more than once but under ten times. The CDR3 spells CATSDTRGGYVSEQFF. In nucleotides, the CDR3 is TGTGCCACCAGTGATACCCGTGGAGGGTACGTCAGTGAGCAGTTCTTC. The rearrangement uses TRBV24-1 and TRBJ2-1; a weak D match, TRBD2 (6 bases). Per germline, CDR1 KGHDR and CDR2 SFDVKD. Trimming took 3 bases from V and 9 from J, leaving 20 bases between them. The CDR3 loop spans 16 amino acids.

This clonotype was observed a handful of times. The chain combines TRBV11-2 with TRBJ2-1; D possibly uses TRBD1 or TRBD2 (5 bases each). There are 18 residues in the CDR3. V lost 1 base to trimming and J lost 2 bases, with 18 bases between them. Germline CDR1 and CDR2: SGHAT and FQNNGV. CDR3 in amino acids: CASSLGGNRVGAYNEQFF. CDR3 nucleotides: TGTGCCAGCAGCTTAGGAGGGAATCGGGTAGGGGCCTACAATGAGCAGTTCTTC.

This clonotype has a count of ten or more. One end of the junction varies from germline; a read error may be responsible. The genes are TRBV18 and TRBJ1-2, with 9 bases identical to TRBD1. This CDR3 has 14 residues. Germline CDR1 and CDR2: KGHSH and LQKENI. CDR3 sequence: CASSLDRGNYGYTF. CDR3 bases: TGCGCCAGCAGCTTGGACAGGGGAAACTATGGCTACACCTTC.

This clonotype has a count of ten or more. This sequence joins TRBV24-1 and TRBJ2-3, with 10 bases lining up with TRBD2. V gave up 3 bases and J gave up 5 bases; unmatched junction bases: 4. Germline assignment: CDR1 KGHDR and CDR2 SFDVKD. The CDR3 is 15 residues long. This chain's CDR3 is CATSDERGGKDTQYF. The DNA of the CDR3 is TGTGCCACCAGTGATGAGCGGGGGGGTAAAGATACGCAGTATTTT.

V gene TRBV12-3 or TRBV12-4 combines with J gene TRBJ2-5; TRBD2 is a possible D gene (7 bases). The length of the CDR3 is 11 residues. The germline V and J ends were trimmed by 4 bases and 13 bases, with 13 bases remaining between them. In DNA, the CDR3 is TGTGCCAGCAGTTCCGGGGGGCCCTCGTACTTC. This encodes CASSSGGPSYF.

A few counts support this clonotype. This sequence joins TRBV12-3 or TRBV12-4 and TRBJ1-1; 8 nucleotides line up with TRBD1. J gave up 10 bases and V 4 bases, and 11 bases lay outside the gene matches. The CDR3 has 14 amino acids. The CDR3 bases are TGTGCCAGCAGTTGGACAGGGACAACCCGACGAGCTTTCTTT. Its translation: CASSWTGTTRRAFF.

The chain recombines TRBV30 with TRBJ1-2; 7 bases agree with TRBD1. The CDR3 has 15 residues. In germline, CDR1 is GTSNPN, CDR2 SVGIG (reference sequence). V was pared by 1 base and J by 3 bases, with 8 bases of the junction left unmatched. The DNA of the CDR3 is TGTGCCTGGAGTGCCCAGGGGGTAAAGGACTATGGCTACACCTTC. Residues: CAWSAQGVKDYGYTF.

The chain is built from TRBV6-5 and TRBJ2-1, with 7 nucleotides matching TRBD2. Germline CDR1 MNHEY, CDR2 SVGAGI. The CDR3 is 18 residues long. The junction had 9 bases not matched to a gene; V was cut back by 0 bases and J by 1 base. This chain's CDR3 is CASSYSRSGTLSYNEQFF. The DNA of the CDR3 is TGTGCCAGCAGTTACTCGAGGAGCGGGACCCTTTCCTACAATGAGCAGTTCTTC.

This clonotype has only a few counts. This chain uses TRBV18 with TRBJ1-1; 8 nucleotides align to TRBD1. There are 16 residues in the CDR3. V dropped 7 bases and J dropped 1; count of bases not matched to a gene: 11. Germline CDR1 KGHSH, CDR2 LQKENI. This CDR3 is CASLPVDRGWNTEAFF. The CDR3 nucleotides read TGTGCCAGCTTACCGGTTGACAGGGGTTGGAACACTGAAGCTTTCTTT.

This clonotype turned up a few times. The chain carries TRBV15 and TRBJ2-3; D might be TRBD1 or TRBD2, each matching 6 bases. The V end lost 6 bases, the J end lost 7 bases, and 14 bases lay between the germline ends. Germline-derived CDR1 and CDR2 are LNHNV and YYDKDF (reference sequence). The CDR3 extends over 13 amino acids. In DNA form, the CDR3 reads TGTGCCACCAGGGGACTGGGGGCCTATACGCAGTATTTT. Residues: CATRGLGAYTQYF.

This clonotype was counted only a few times. The chain uses TRBV10-3 and TRBJ1-2; possible D gene TRBD1, 5 bases. There are 14 residues in the CDR3. V was clipped by 5 bases and J by 8 bases, with 18 bases between them. The germline V gene has CDR1 ENHRY and CDR2 SYGVKD. CDR3 in DNA: TGTGCCATCAGTAACGTTGGATGGGGCGGCGGCTACACCTTC. As protein: CAISNVGWGGGYTF.

This clonotype was counted a single time. DNA for the CDR3: TGTGCCACCAGTGATTTGGGGGAGGGCCTACCCGGGGAGCTGTTTTTT. This sequence encodes CATSDLGEGLPGELFF. V gene TRBV24-1 combines with J gene TRBJ2-2; 7 bases are a match to TRBD2. J lost 6 bases, V lost 0 bases, and 6 bases had no gene match. Germline CDR1 KGHDR, CDR2 SFDVKD. There are 16 residues in the CDR3.

The table lists this clonotype with a few counts. The chain links TRBV7-8 to TRBJ2-5, with D possibly matching TRBD1 (5 bases). V shed 1 base and J shed 3 bases, with 21 bases lying between them. Per germline, CDR1 SGHVS and CDR2 FQNEAQ. The CDR3 contains 18 residues. The chain's CDR3 is CASSLEVETGLTEETQYF. The CDR3 region has the DNA TGTGCCAGCAGCTTAGAAGTGGAAACAGGCCTGACCGAAGAGACCCAGTACTTC.

This chain joins TRBV20-1 and TRBJ2-7; D perhaps matches TRBD1 (6 bases). V was shortened by 6 bases and J by 3 bases, with 15 bases between the two germline ends. CDR1 and CDR2 from the germline V gene are DFQATT and SNEGSKA (reference sequence). The CDR3 has 13 residues. CDR3 DNA sequence: TGCAGTGCGAGGGGGACGGCACACTACGAGCAGTACTTC. It yields the protein CSARGTAHYEQYF.

The CDR3 nucleotides are TGTGCCAGCAGCTTAGTTTCGGGTTTGGATCGACAGCCCCAGCATTTT. It yields the protein CASSLVSGLDRQPQHF. The J gene is TRBJ1-5, the V gene TRBV7-2; D not resolved. Germline V gene sequence: CDR1 SGHTA, CDR2 FQGNSA. The CDR3 loop spans 16 amino acids. V lost 1 base and J 7 bases, leaving 17 bases between the germline ends.

The chain combines TRBV18 with TRBJ2-7, with D perhaps being TRBD1 or TRBD2 (6 bases each). CDR1 KGHSH and CDR2 LQKENI come from the germline V gene. Deletions cut 3 bases from V and 5 bases from J, with 14 bases between. This CDR3 has 14 amino acids. The CDR3 region has the DNA TGTGCCAGCTCACCTGGTGCAGGGGAGGACGAGCAGTACTTC. Protein: CASSPGAGEDEQYF.

A remark on this clonotype: A much bigger clone sits one base away, suggesting this may be a read error. V and J are TRBV25-1 and TRBJ1-1; 8 bases map to TRBD1. The CDR3 sequence is 13 residues long. Germline assignment: CDR1 MGHDK and CDR2 SYGVNS. V was clipped by 7 bases and J by 1 base; unmatched bases: 2. Here the CDR3 DNA reads TGTGCCAGCACCAGGGGGCAGAACACTGAAGCTTTCTTT. Translation: CASTRGQNTEAFF.

This clonotype has a handful of counts. The V and J genes are TRBV7-2 and TRBJ1-1; no firm D call. Germline CDR1 is SGHTA and CDR2 is FQGNSA. The V and J ends lost 5 bases and 4 bases respectively, with 17 bases between them. The CDR3 contains 15 residues. CDR3 nucleotide sequence: TGTGCCAGCAGCCGAAATACGGGTATTGGCACTGAAGCTTTCTTT. Translation: CASSRNTGIGTEAFF.

This rearrangement joins TRBV20-1 to TRBJ1-2, with a tentative D call TRBD1 (6 bases). V was shortened by 0 bases and J by 2 bases, with 13 bases between the two germline ends. Germline V gives CDR1 DFQATT, CDR2 SNEGSKA (reference sequence). This CDR3 contains 15 residues. In nucleotides, the CDR3 is TGCAGTGCTAGAGACCCGGGACAAATCAACTATGGCTACACCTTC. Its translation is CSARDPGQINYGYTF.

The rearrangement links TRBV12-3 or TRBV12-4 to TRBJ1-2, with 7 bases identical to TRBD1. CDR3 length: 14 amino acids. Trimming removed 6 bases from V and 4 bases from J; junction bases left unmatched: 8. CDR3 sequence: CASSPGTDLYGYTF. CDR3 in DNA: TGTGCCAGCAGCCCCGGGACAGACCTCTATGGCTACACCTTC.

This clonotype turned up a few times. V usage is TRBV6-1 and J usage is TRBJ2-7; TRBD1 matches at 7 bases. V lost 2 bases to trimming and J lost 7 bases; unmatched junction nucleotides: 11. The CDR3 has 15 residues. Germline V gives CDR1 MNHNS, CDR2 SASEGT. The CDR3 DNA follows: TGTGCCAGCAGTGAAATTGGGACAGACCCCTGGGAGCAGTACTTC. Encoded protein: CASSEIGTDPWEQYF.

The chain is built from TRBV3-1 and TRBJ2-1; TRBD2 matches at 15 bases. The germline V gene encodes CDR1 LGHDT and CDR2 YNNKEL (reference sequence). The CDR3 is 17 amino acids. The J segment lost 7 bases and the V segment lost 3 bases, leaving 7 bases of the junction unmatched. This CDR3 reads CASSQIWGTSGRNEQFF. Written as DNA, the CDR3 is TGTGCCAGCAGCCAGATATGGGGGACTAGCGGGAGGAATGAGCAGTTCTTC.

The V call is TRBV7-2, the J call TRBJ2-2; D is undetermined. V lost 3 bases, J lost 1 base, and 9 bases lay in between. The CDR3 sequence is 15 residues long. Per the germline V gene, CDR1 is SGHTA and CDR2 is FQGNSA. As DNA, the CDR3 is TGTGCCAGCAGCTTTCAACGGAGGAACACCGGGGAGCTGTTTTTT. It specifies CASSFQRRNTGELFF.

This clonotype came up a few times. J is TRBJ2-1 and V is TRBV29-1; a possible D gene is TRBD2 (5 bases). In germline, CDR1 is SQVTM, CDR2 ANQGSEA. The CDR3 extends over 14 amino acids. V was clipped by 3 bases and J by 4 bases, with 13 bases between them. CDR3 residues: CSVDERAGYNEQFF. CDR3 DNA: TGCAGCGTTGACGAGAGGGCCGGGTACAATGAGCAGTTCTTC.

This clonotype was counted only a few times. The junction does not match germline at one end; this may be a read error. The chain carries TRBV12-5 and TRBJ2-1; D gene uncertain. This CDR3 region has 12 residues. The germline gives CDR1 LGHNT, CDR2 FRNRAP. The CDR3: CASGPSHNEQFF. Written as DNA, the CDR3 is TGTGCTAGTGGTCCCTCCCACAATGAGCAGTTCTTC.

The genes are TRBV6-1 and TRBJ2-1; D remains unclear. With 8 bases removed from V and 9 bases from J, the gap between germline ends came to 11 bases. Germline V lookup: CDR1 MNHNS, CDR2 SASEGT. This CDR3 has 11 residues. CDR3 amino acids: CASEVIGEQFF. DNA of the CDR3: TGTGCCAGCGAGGTGATTGGTGAGCAGTTCTTC.

This chain connects TRBV7-3 to TRBJ2-7; tentative D call: TRBD1 (5 bases). CDR3 size: 15 residues. V lost 5 bases to trimming and J lost 3 bases, with 17 bases between them. Germline V gives CDR1 SGHTA, CDR2 FQGTGA. The CDR3 region is CASSPGPSGFYEQYF. The CDR3 DNA follows: TGTGCCAGCAGCCCAGGGCCGAGTGGGTTCTACGAGCAGTACTTC.